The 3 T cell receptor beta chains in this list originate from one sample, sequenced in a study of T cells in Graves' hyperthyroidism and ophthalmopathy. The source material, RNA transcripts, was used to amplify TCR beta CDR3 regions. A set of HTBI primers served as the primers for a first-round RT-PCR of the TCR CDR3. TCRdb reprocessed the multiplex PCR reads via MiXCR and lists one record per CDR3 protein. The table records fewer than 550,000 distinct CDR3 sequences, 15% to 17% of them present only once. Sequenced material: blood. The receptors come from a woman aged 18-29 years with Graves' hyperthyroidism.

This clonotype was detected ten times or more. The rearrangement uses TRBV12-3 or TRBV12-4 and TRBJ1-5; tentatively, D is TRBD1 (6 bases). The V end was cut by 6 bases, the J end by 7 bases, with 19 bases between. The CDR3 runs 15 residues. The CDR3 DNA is TGTGCCAGCAGAGACCTCGTGGGGGCAGGCCAGCCCCAGCATTTT. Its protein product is CASRDLVGAGQPQHF.

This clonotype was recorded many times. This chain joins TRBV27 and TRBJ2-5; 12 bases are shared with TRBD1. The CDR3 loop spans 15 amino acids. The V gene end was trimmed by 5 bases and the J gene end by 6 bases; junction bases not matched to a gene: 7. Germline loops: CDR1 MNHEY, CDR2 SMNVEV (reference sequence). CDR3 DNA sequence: TGTGCCAGCAGTCCCGGGACAGGGGGCATGAAGACCCAGTACTTC. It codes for CASSPGTGGMKTQYF.

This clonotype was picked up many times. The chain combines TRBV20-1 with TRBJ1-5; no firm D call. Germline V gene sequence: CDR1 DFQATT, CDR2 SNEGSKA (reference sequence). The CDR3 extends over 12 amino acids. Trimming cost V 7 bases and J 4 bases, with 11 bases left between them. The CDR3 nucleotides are TGCAGTGGAATGGTTACAAATCAGCCCCAGCATTTT. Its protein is CSGMVTNQPQHF.